This T cell receptor beta chain stems from a study of OX40 agonist ivuxolimab in advanced cancers. Study context: Every 2 weeks, ivuxolimab was infused into the patients intravenously at between 0.01 and 10 mg/kg.

CDR1 is LNHNV, CDR2 YYDKDF, per germline (reference sequence). Trimming at V came to 3 bases and at J to 0 bases, leaving 4 bases not matched to a gene. This CDR3 spans 16 amino acids. Only in-frame clones appear in the TCRdb table, and some are missing; sequencing was by immunoSEQ multiplex PCR. The profile shows roughly 46,000 clones, 82% of them singletons. V and J are TRBV15 and TRBJ2-2; TRBD2 aligns across 7 bases. The receptor comes from an adult with an advanced solid tumor such as melanoma, head and neck, liver or kidney cancer. The sequenced sample was CD4+ or CD8+ T cells sorted from blood, obtained in a trial of the OX40 agonist ivuxolimab. The CDR3 region is CATSRGGAANTGELFF. In DNA, the CDR3 is TGTGCCACCAGCAGGGGAGGGGCCGCGAACACCGGGGAGCTGTTTTTT. Full variable domain (remainder filled in from reference TRBV15 and TRBJ2-2): DAMVIQNPRYQVTQFGKPVTLSCSQTLNHNVMYWYQQKSSQAPKLLFHYYDKDFNNEADTPDNFQSRRPNTSFCFLDIRSPGLGDTAMYLCATSRGGAANTGELFFGEGSRLTVL.